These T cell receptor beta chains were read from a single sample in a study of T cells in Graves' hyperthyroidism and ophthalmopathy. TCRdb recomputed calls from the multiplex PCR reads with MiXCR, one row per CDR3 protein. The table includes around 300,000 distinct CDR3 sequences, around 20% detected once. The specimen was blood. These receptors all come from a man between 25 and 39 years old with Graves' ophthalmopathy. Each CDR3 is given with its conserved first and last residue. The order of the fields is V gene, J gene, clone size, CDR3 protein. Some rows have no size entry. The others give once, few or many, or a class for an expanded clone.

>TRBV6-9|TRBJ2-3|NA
CASSYVREGTDTQYF
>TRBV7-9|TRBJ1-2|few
CASSLQQGLYGYTF
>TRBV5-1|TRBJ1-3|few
CASSHGTATHPLGNTIYF
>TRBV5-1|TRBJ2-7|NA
CASSAGGGTSSYEQYF
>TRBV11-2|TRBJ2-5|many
CASSPSGRAETQYF
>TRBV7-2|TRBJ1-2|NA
CASSLGGSLGYGYTF
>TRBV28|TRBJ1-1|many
CASSSGGPNTEAFF
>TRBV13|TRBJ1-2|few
CASSLSGTGDAYGYTF
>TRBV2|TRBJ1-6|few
CASSEARRINSPLHF
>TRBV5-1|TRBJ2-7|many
CASSLGTYEQYF
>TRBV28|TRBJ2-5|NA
CASSFGQGKETQYF
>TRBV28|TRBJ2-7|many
CASSSTGAHSYEQYF
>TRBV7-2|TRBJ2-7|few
CASSLVGTVITYEQYF
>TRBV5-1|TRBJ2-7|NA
CASSPAGTSGNEQYF
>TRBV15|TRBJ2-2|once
CATSRSLGGRALTGELFF
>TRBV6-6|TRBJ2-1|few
CASSYRGRRNEQFF
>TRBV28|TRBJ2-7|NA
CASSLLAGGLDEQYF
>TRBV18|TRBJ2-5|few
CASSRDTPGQVSETQYF
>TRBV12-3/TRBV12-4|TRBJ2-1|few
CASRGEQGMFF
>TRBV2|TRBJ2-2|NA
CASSEQQTGELFF
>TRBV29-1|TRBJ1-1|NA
CSVAGQSNTEAFF
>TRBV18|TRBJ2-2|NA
CASSPTAVNTGELFF
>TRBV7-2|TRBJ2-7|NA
CASSLILAGKEQYF
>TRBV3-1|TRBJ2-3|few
CASSQVGVRSTDTQYF
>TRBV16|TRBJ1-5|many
CASSPLARQGRRQPQHF
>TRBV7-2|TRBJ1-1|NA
CASSLGAPEEAFF
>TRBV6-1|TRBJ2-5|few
CASSGGTGRETQYF
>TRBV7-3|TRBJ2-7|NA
CASSLNPGGTYEQYF
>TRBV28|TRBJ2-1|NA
CASSLPGSFHNEQFF
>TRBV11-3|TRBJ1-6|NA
CASSEGQHNSPLHF
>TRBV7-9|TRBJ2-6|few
CASSYPGAEGANVLTF
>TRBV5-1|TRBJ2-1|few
CASSPDWGREGEQFF
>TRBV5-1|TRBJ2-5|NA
CASSLVTSNFGGETQYF
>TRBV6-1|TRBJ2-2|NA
CATGGLAEGGTGELFF
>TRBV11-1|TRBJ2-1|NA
CASSSTVAGVYEQFF
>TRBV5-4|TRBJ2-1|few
CASSPGQDYNEQFF
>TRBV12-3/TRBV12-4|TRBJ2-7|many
CASQPGQGSYEQYF
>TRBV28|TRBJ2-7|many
CASSLNGYEQYF